The 17 T cell receptor beta chains reported below all come from one sample, sequenced in a study of graft-versus-host responses after intestinal transplantation. Clones were read by immunoSEQ multiplex PCR, and TCRdb kept only the in-frame ones, dropping some. This repertoire shows about 71,000 clones, around 96% found once; its top ten account for over 0.4%. Their antigens remain unidentified. This specimen consisted of unstimulated CD8+ T cells sorted from spleen or lymph node cells, obtained before intestinal transplant. The source is a human donor who received an intestinal transplant.

The rearrangement uses TRBV23-1 and TRBJ1-5; no clear D gene. TRBV23-1 is an ORF; its function is uncertain. Deletions cut 3 bases from V and 2 bases from J, with 11 bases between. The CDR3 has 15 amino acids. This CDR3 reads CASSHAVGGNQPQHF. CDR3 sequence (DNA): TGCGCCAGCAGTCATGCGGTGGGCGGCAATCAGCCCCAGCATTTT.

The chain has TRBV2 and TRBJ1-2; 8 bases fit TRBD1. The junction had 5 bases not matched to a gene; V was cut back by 6 bases and J by 8 bases. Germline loops: CDR1 SNHLY, CDR2 FYNNEI. This CDR3 comprises 12 residues. CDR3 nucleotides: TGTGCCAGCAGGGCAGGGGGCGACGGCTACACCTTC. Translated, it gives CASRAGGDGYTF. Variable domain in full (rest from reference TRBV2 and TRBJ1-2): EPEVTQTPSHQVTQMGQEVILRCVPISNHLYFYWYRQILGQKVEFLVSFYNNEISEKSEIFDDQFSVERPDGSNFTLKIRSTKLEDSAMYFCASRAGGDGYTFGSGTRLTVV.

This chain links TRBV12-2 with TRBJ2-1; the table's D gene call, TRBD2, was not cross checked with the DNA. TRBV12-2 is a pseudogene locus. The CDR3 is 19 amino acids. The CDR3 nucleotides are TGTGCAAGTCGCTTAGCGTTACTAGCGGGACAGAGCTCCTACAATGAGCAGTTCTTC. Protein: CASRLALLAGQSSYNEQFF.

The chain has TRBV2 and TRBJ2-7; 12 nucleotides align to TRBD2. Germline loops: CDR1 SNHLY, CDR2 FYNNEI. V shed 10 bases and J 7 bases; nucleotides not matched to a gene: 11. There are 14 residues in the CDR3. DNA of the CDR3: TGTGCCATCTATCGACTAGCGGGAGTTGAGGAGCAGTACTTC. It specifies CAIYRLAGVEEQYF.

The chain has TRBV2 and TRBJ2-7, with TRBD1 matching 10 bases. The CDR3 sequence is 13 residues long. With V trimmed by 5 bases and J by 6 bases, 4 bases remained unmatched. Looked up from germline, CDR1 is SNHLY and CDR2 is FYNNEI. The CDR3 is CASSSRTGGEQYF. Here the CDR3 DNA reads TGTGCCAGCAGTTCCAGGACAGGGGGCGAGCAGTACTTC.

This chain joins TRBV6-6 and TRBJ1-1, with 7 bases identical to TRBD1. Germline CDR1 MNHNY, CDR2 SVGAGI (reference sequence). The CDR3 covers 14 residues. The J segment lost 1 base and the V segment lost 5 bases, leaving 4 bases of the junction unmatched. DNA of the CDR3: TGTGCCAGCAGTCCCCAGGGGGGGAACACTGAAGCTTTCTTT. As protein: CASSPQGGNTEAFF.

The chain has TRBV15 and TRBJ1-5; D unresolved. Trimming left V 5 bases short and J 6 bases short, with 11 bases between. CDR3 size: 13 residues. The V gene's germline CDR1 is LNHNV and CDR2 YYDKDF (reference sequence). The CDR3 is CATSPAQGQPQHF. Written as DNA, the CDR3 is TGTGCCACCAGCCCCGCTCAAGGTCAGCCCCAGCATTTT.

V gene TRBV4-2 combines with J gene TRBJ2-7; D gene unclear. CDR1 is LGHNA and CDR2 is YNFKEQ in the germline V gene. Trimming took 1 base from V and 3 from J, leaving 7 bases between them. The CDR3 totals 13 residues. The CDR3 bases are TGTGCCAGCAGCCAAGTGGCAGACTACGAGCAGTACTTC. Translation: CASSQVADYEQYF.

Turning to this clone: Germline is not matched at one junction end, which may reflect a read error. The chain links TRBV5-1 to TRBJ2-1; D is possibly TRBD1 (5 bases). CDR3 length: 12 residues. Germline V lookup: CDR1 SGHRS, CDR2 YFSETQ. The CDR3 DNA sequence: TGCGCCAGCAGCATCCCCGGAGTGGACATGATCTTC. Translating gives CASSIPGVDMIF.

V gene TRBV30 combines with J gene TRBJ2-1; D is unclear. CDR3 length: 12 amino acids. The V end was cut by 2 bases, the J end by 3 bases, with 5 bases between. Germline CDR1 is GTSNPN and CDR2 is SVGIG (reference sequence). In DNA form, the CDR3 reads TGTGCCTGGAGTCCCGGCTACAATGAGCAGTTCTTC. This gives the protein CAWSPGYNEQFF.

The rearrangement uses TRBV30 and TRBJ1-2; TRBD1 aligns across 7 bases. CDR1 and CDR2 from the germline V gene are GTSNPN and SVGIG (reference sequence). CDR3 length equals 15 residues. V lost 3 bases, J lost 5 bases, and 12 bases stayed unmatched. The CDR3 loop is CAWRPTPTGVYGYTF. The CDR3 bases are TGTGCCTGGAGACCGACCCCCACAGGGGTATATGGCTACACCTTC.

CDR3 nucleotides: TGTGCCAGCAGCTTAGATCCGACTAGCACAGATACGCAGTATTTT. This sequence encodes CASSLDPTSTDTQYF. This sequence joins TRBV7-2 and TRBJ2-3; D not certain. CDR3 length: 15 residues. The germline gives CDR1 SGHTA, CDR2 FQGNSA. The ends were cut back, 1 base at V and 0 bases at J, with 8 bases in the middle. Complete variable domain (other parts from reference TRBV7-2 and TRBJ2-3): GAGVSQSPSNKVTEKGKDVELRCDPISGHTALYWYRQSLGQGLEFLIYFQGNSAPDKSGLPSDRFSAERTGGSVSTLTIQRTQQEDSAVYLCASSLDPTSTDTQYFGPGTRLTVL.

The chain joins TRBV7-2 to TRBJ2-7; a possible D gene is TRBD1 (6 bases). Trimming removed 5 bases at V and 3 bases at J, with 20 bases between. Per the germline V gene, CDR1 is SGHTA and CDR2 is FQGNSA. CDR3 length: 16 residues. The CDR3 nucleotides are TGTGCCAGCAGCGGCCCCTCGGGACACGGGATCTACGAGCAGTACTTC. Its translation: CASSGPSGHGIYEQYF.

Only one count was recorded for this clone. The rearrangement links TRBV28 to TRBJ1-1, with D possibly matching TRBD1 (6 bases). V shed 5 bases and J shed 3 bases, with 13 bases lying between them. The CDR3 covers 14 residues. Per the germline V gene, CDR1 is MDHEN and CDR2 is SYDVKM. The CDR3 spells CASSQWGAYTEAFF. The CDR3 DNA is TGTGCCAGCAGTCAATGGGGGGCGTACACTGAAGCTTTCTTT.

This CDR3 reads CATSRVGRADQPQHF. CDR3 nucleotide sequence: TGTGCCACCAGCAGAGTGGGCAGGGCGGATCAGCCCCAGCATTTT. The chain recombines TRBV15 with TRBJ1-5; a possible D gene is TRBD1 (5 bases). The CDR3 has 15 residues. V lost 1 base and J lost 5, with 12 bases in between. Germline CDR1 is LNHNV and CDR2 is YYDKDF (reference sequence).

This rearrangement joins TRBV10-2 to TRBJ1-5; a weak D match, TRBD1 (5 bases). Germline V gives CDR1 WSHSY, CDR2 SAAADI. The CDR3 runs to 13 residues. Deletions cut 4 bases from V and 6 bases from J, with 10 bases between. The CDR3 spells CASSVGVSQPQHF. CDR3 coding DNA: TGCGCCAGCAGTGTGGGGGTAAGTCAGCCCCAGCATTTT.

V is TRBV27 and J is TRBJ2-7, with D tentatively TRBD1 or TRBD2 (5 bases each). V was cut by 2 bases and J by 0 bases, with 14 bases left in between. Germline lookup yields CDR1 MNHEY and CDR2 SMNVEV (reference sequence). This CDR3 region has 16 residues. CDR3 nucleotide sequence: TGTGCCAGCAGTTTAGGTGGGTGGGGGAGCTCCTACGAGCAGTACTTC. As protein: CASSLGGWGSSYEQYF.